Presented here are 10 T cell receptor beta chains from one specimen sequenced in a study of T cells in Graves' hyperthyroidism and ophthalmopathy. RNA transcripts yielded amplified TCR beta CDR3 regions. HTBI primers drove first-round RT-PCR of the TCR CDR3. TCRdb redid the calling of the multiplex PCR reads with MiXCR, one entry per CDR3 protein. The sample lists approximately 720,000 distinct CDR3 sequences, around a sixth occurring once. The sample comprised blood. The origin of the receptors is a woman aged 45-59 years with Graves' hyperthyroidism that later progressed to Graves' ophthalmopathy.

For this clonotype: A clone one base away is much larger, so this may be a read error. This chain links TRBV27 with TRBJ1-5; D gene unclear. The CDR3 covers 13 residues. The ends were cut back, 5 bases at V and 0 bases at J, with 5 bases in the middle. Germline V gives CDR1 MNHEY, CDR2 SMNVEV (reference sequence). The CDR3 DNA follows: TGTGCCAGCAGTGATTATAGCAATCAGCCCCAGCATTTT. This gives the protein CASSDYSNQPQHF.

This clonotype was counted a single time. The chain recombines TRBV24-1 with TRBJ2-3; 7 bases agree with TRBD2. This CDR3 region has 16 residues. Looked up from germline, CDR1 is KGHDR and CDR2 is SFDVKD. The V gene end was trimmed by 3 bases and the J gene end by 2 bases; junction bases not matched to a gene: 7. The CDR3 here is CATSDPGGPNTDTQYF. Here the CDR3 DNA reads TGTGCCACCAGTGATCCGGGGGGTCCGAACACAGATACGCAGTATTTT.

This clonotype was counted a few times. The chain combines TRBV20-1 with TRBJ2-3; 11 positions match TRBD2. Losses at the gene ends were 0 bases for V and 0 bases for J; bases not matched to a gene: 2. Per the germline V gene, CDR1 is DFQATT and CDR2 is SNEGSKA (reference sequence). The CDR3 covers 16 residues. The DNA of the CDR3 is TGCAGTGCTAGAGATCTAGCGGGGGGCAGCACAGATACGCAGTATTTT. It is translated as CSARDLAGGSTDTQYF.

This clonotype was seen more than once but under ten times. The V call is TRBV20-1, the J call TRBJ2-3; D is possibly TRBD1 or TRBD2 (6 bases each). CDR1 DFQATT and CDR2 SNEGSKA come from the germline V gene (reference sequence). This CDR3 is built from 13 residues. The ends were cut back, 4 bases at V and 5 bases at J, with 13 bases in the middle. CDR3 in amino acids: CSATGGSGDTQYF. The CDR3 nucleotides read TGCAGTGCTACCGGGGGCTCGGGAGATACGCAGTATTTT.

The chain uses TRBV12-3 or TRBV12-4 and TRBJ2-5, with D tentatively TRBD1 (6 bases). V lost 6 bases and J lost 2, with 16 bases in between. The CDR3 is made up of 15 amino acids. CDR3 DNA: TGTGCCAGCAGCTTAACAGGGTTGGTGCAAGAGACCCAGTACTTC. This encodes CASSLTGLVQETQYF.

This rearrangement joins TRBV15 to TRBJ2-1; the match to TRBD1 covers 9 bases. Germline lookup yields CDR1 LNHNV and CDR2 YYDKDF (reference sequence). V lost 9 bases to trimming and J lost 4 bases; unmatched junction nucleotides: 16. CDR3 length equals 17 residues. Here the CDR3 reads CATGTGLSPRLYNEQFF. CDR3 DNA sequence: TGTGCCACGGGGACAGGGTTATCTCCGAGGCTATACAATGAGCAGTTCTTC.

The table lists this clonotype with many counts. The rearrangement links TRBV4-1 to TRBJ1-2; unclear D gene. The V end was cut by 1 base, the J end by 6 bases, with 12 bases between. The germline CDR1 and CDR2 sequences are MGHRA and YSYEKL. CDR3 size: 14 residues. The CDR3 DNA reads TGCGCCAGCAGCCAAGTGATCGGCATGGATGGCTACACCTTC. As protein: CASSQVIGMDGYTF.

The sample holds a few counts of this clonotype. The rearrangement joins TRBV15 to TRBJ2-1, with D possibly matching TRBD1 (5 bases). Trimming removed 7 bases at V and 4 bases at J, with 11 bases between. The CDR3 runs 13 residues. Germline CDR1 is LNHNV and CDR2 is YYDKDF (reference sequence). This CDR3 reads CATNKPGYNEQFF. The CDR3 DNA follows: TGTGCCACCAACAAACCAGGGTACAATGAGCAGTTCTTC.

The genes are TRBV27 and TRBJ2-1, with D unresolved. V was trimmed by 3 bases and J by 7 bases, leaving 7 bases between them. Per the germline V gene, CDR1 is MNHEY and CDR2 is SMNVEV (reference sequence). The CDR3 loop spans 12 amino acids. The CDR3 DNA reads TGTGCCAGCAGTTTCGCCGCTAATGAGCAGTTCTTC. It codes for CASSFAANEQFF.

This clonotype was counted ten times or more. This chain connects TRBV20-1 to TRBJ1-1; D might be TRBD1 (5 bases). The germline CDR1 and CDR2 sequences are DFQATT and SNEGSKA (reference sequence). Trimming removed 0 bases at V and 5 bases at J, with 16 bases between. This CDR3 spans 15 amino acids. DNA for the CDR3: TGCAGTGCTAGAGATCTTGGGCAGCGGGGGACTGAAGCTTTCTTT. Its protein is CSARDLGQRGTEAFF.